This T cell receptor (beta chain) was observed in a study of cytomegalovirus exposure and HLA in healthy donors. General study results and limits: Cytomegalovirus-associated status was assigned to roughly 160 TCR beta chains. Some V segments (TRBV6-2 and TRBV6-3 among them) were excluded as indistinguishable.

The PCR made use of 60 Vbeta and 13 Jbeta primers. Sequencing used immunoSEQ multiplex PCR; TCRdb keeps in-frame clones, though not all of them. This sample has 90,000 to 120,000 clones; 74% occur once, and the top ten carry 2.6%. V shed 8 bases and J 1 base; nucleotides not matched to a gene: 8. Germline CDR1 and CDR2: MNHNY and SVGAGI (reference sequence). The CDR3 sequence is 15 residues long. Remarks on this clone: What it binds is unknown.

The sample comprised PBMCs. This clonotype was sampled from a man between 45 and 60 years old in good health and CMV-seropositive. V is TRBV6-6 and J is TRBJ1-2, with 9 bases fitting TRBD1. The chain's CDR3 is CASGNPGQGNYGYTF. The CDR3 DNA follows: TGTGCCAGCGGAAACCCGGGACAGGGTAACTATGGCTACACCTTC.